The 9 T cell receptor beta chains below come from one sample, sequenced in a study of tumor-infiltrating lymphocytes in primary liver carcinoma. The researchers obtained blood RNA from unsorted whole blood and also extracted germline DNA. Reverse transcription of approximately 500 ng total RNA with a constant-region primer produced TCR beta cDNA. Three nested multiplex PCR rounds of slightly modified ARM-PCR generated TCR beta libraries. Forward primers for TRBV1-TRBV30 and a C-beta reverse primer served the first two PCR rounds, at about 10 cycles each. Each CDR3 protein gets one entry after TCRdb re-called the multiplex PCR reads with MiXCR. The sample has about 330,000 distinct CDR3 sequences, almost 65% seen once. Sequencing was performed on peripheral blood. These receptor sequences come from a man aged 35 to 55 with primary liver carcinoma and hepatitis B virus infection.

In the case of this clonotype: One end of the junction is discordant with germline, which a read error may explain. This chain links TRBV6-1 with TRBJ1-2; D remains ambiguous. Germline V gene lookup returns CDR1 MNHNS and CDR2 SASEGT. The length of the CDR3 is 14 residues. CDR3 in DNA: TGTGCCAACAGTGAGACCTTAACCCTAGGTGGCTACACCTTC. As protein: CANSETLTLGGYTF.

To note about this clonotype: This clone may be a read error of a much larger clone one base away. The chain couples TRBV6-6 to TRBJ2-5; D is unclear. Trimming stripped 8 bases from V and 3 bases from J, with 10 bases between. This CDR3 has 12 amino acids. Germline CDR1 and CDR2: MNHNY and SVGAGI (reference sequence). The CDR3 DNA follows: TGTGCCAGCGGAGTAGCTGAAGAGACCCAGTACTTC. Translating gives CASGVAEETQYF.

Points on this clonotype: One end of the junction fails to match germline, which may point to a read error. The chain has TRBV11-2 and TRBJ1-1, with D hard to call. The CDR3 totals 13 residues. Germline V gene data show CDR1 as SGHAT and CDR2 as FQNNGV. The CDR3 DNA sequence: TGTGCAAGCAGCCATGGGGTCGAGGATGAAGCTTTCTTT. Its translation is CASSHGVEDEAFF.

The chain employs TRBV30 and TRBJ2-3; D gene ambiguous. Between the trimmed V and J ends, which lost 4 bases and 14 bases, there was a span of 19 bases. This CDR3 contains 12 residues. Germline CDR1 reads GTSNPN; CDR2 reads SVGIG (reference sequence). This CDR3 reads CAWNPPGSRPYF. CDR3 coding DNA: TGTGCCTGGAACCCCCCTGGCAGCCGGCCGTATTTT.

CDR3 in DNA: TGTGCCAGCGCCGGGGGATACACCGGGGAGCTGTTTTTT. It codes for CASAGGYTGELFF. The chain joins TRBV19 to TRBJ2-2; D may be TRBD2 (6 bases). V was trimmed by 9 bases and J by 3 bases, leaving 11 bases between them. This CDR3 region has 13 residues. Germline CDR1 LNHDA, CDR2 SQIVND (reference sequence).

The chain links TRBV6-6 to TRBJ1-4; weak D call: TRBD1 (5 bases). V was cut by 2 bases and J by 7 bases, with 14 bases left in between. CDR3 size: 15 residues. Germline V CDR1 and CDR2: MNHNY, SVGAGI (reference sequence). CDR3 sequence: CASSYLGASSEKLFF. Written as DNA, the CDR3 is TGTGCCAGCAGTTACCTTGGGGCTTCATCTGAAAAACTGTTTTTT.

This clonotype was detected only once. A much larger clone differs by one base, so this may be a read error. The CDR3 does not end in the conserved phenylalanine or tryptophan, so this is likely a read error. The chain employs TRBV5-5 and TRBJ2-7; 9 bases fit TRBD1. Per germline, CDR1 SGHKS and CDR2 YYEKEE (reference sequence). There are 15 residues in the CDR3. V trimming: 3 bases; J trimming: 2 bases; junction bases outside the gene matches: 6. CDR3 nucleotide sequence: TGTGCCAGCAGCTCCTCCGGGACAGGGACCTACGAGCAGTACTTA. Protein: CASSSSGTGTYEQYL.

Regarding this clonotype: This likely comes from a read error, as the CDR3 has no conserved phenylalanine or tryptophan at its end. The CDR3 bases are TGCAGCGCAATGACAGGGGATGTTGAAGCTTTCTTA. Its translation is CSAMTGDVEAFL. The rearrangement uses TRBV29-1 and TRBJ1-1; 8 positions match TRBD1. Germline CDR1 is SQVTM and CDR2 is ANQGSEA. There are 12 residues in the CDR3. J was trimmed by 7 bases and V by 7 bases; bases with no gene match: 8.

With respect to this clonotype: Given a much more abundant clone one base away, this may be a read error. The chain carries TRBV29-1 and TRBJ1-2; D is ambiguous. Germline CDR1 SQVTM, CDR2 ANQGSEA. The CDR3 consists of 11 residues. The CDR3: CSVFGNHGYTF. The CDR3 DNA sequence: TGCAGCGTTTTTGGTAACCATGGCTACACCTTC.